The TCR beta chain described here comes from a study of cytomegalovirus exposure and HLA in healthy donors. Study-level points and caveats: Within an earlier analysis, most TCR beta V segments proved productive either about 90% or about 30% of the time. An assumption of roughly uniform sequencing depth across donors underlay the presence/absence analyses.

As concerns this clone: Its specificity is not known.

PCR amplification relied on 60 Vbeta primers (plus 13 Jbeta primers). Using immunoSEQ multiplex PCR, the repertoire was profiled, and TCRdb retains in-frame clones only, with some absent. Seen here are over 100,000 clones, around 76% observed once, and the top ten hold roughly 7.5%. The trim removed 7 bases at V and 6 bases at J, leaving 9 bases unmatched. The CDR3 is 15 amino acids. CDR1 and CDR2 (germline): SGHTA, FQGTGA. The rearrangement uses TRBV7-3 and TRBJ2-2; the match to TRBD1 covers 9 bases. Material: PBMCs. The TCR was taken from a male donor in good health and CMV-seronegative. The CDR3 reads CASKLTGGGAGELFF. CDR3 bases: TGTGCCAGCAAGCTGACAGGGGGTGGGGCCGGGGAGCTGTTTTTT.